Each of the 14 T cell receptor beta chains below was sequenced from the same sample in a study of blood T cells in healthy people across ages. A sample-barcoded 5' primer and a J-beta primer mix were used in a second PCR of roughly 6 to 12 cycles. TCRdb itself ran the 5' RACE reads through MiXCR, one entry per CDR3 protein. This table holds about 1.1 million distinct CDR3 sequences, roughly two fifths found once. The sequenced material came from blood. These receptors were obtained from a man aged 18 to 29 in good health.

This chain joins TRBV2 and TRBJ1-2; D may be TRBD1 (6 bases). V lost 6 bases, J lost 4 bases, and 21 bases lay in between. The CDR3 covers 16 residues. Per germline, CDR1 SNHLY and CDR2 FYNNEI. The CDR3 DNA reads as TGTGCCAGCAGCCCCAGTCCCGGGACAACCAGCTATGGCTACACCTTC. Its protein product is CASSPSPGTTSYGYTF.

This clonotype has more than one count but fewer than ten. The chain joins TRBV19 to TRBJ2-1; TRBD2 might be the D (6 bases). The CDR3 is made up of 14 amino acids. Trimming took 5 bases from V and 7 from J, leaving 15 bases between them. From germline, CDR1 is LNHDA and CDR2 SQIVND (reference sequence). CDR3: CASSPLALRNEQFF. The CDR3, as DNA: TGTGCCAGTAGTCCCCTAGCGCTGAGGAATGAGCAGTTCTTC.

This rearrangement joins TRBV10-3 to TRBJ2-6; D is uncertain. Deletions cut 10 bases from V and 4 bases from J, with 8 bases between. This CDR3 is 12 amino acids long. Germline V CDR1 and CDR2: ENHRY, SYGVKD. The CDR3 DNA sequence: TGTGCCAGTACGACGGGGGCCAACGTCCTGACTTTC. Its translation is CASTTGANVLTF.

This chain links TRBV7-2 with TRBJ2-1; no reliable D call. The end of the DNA fits TRBJ2-7 better, so the J call may be wrong. CDR3 length: 15 amino acids. In germline, CDR1 is SGHTA, CDR2 FQGNSA. The CDR3 DNA reads TGTGCCAGCAGCTCGAAGACCGGCTCCTACAATGAGCAGTACTTC. It translates to CASSSKTGSYNEQYF.

This clonotype was observed a handful of times. This chain joins TRBV12-3 or TRBV12-4 and TRBJ2-3; TRBD1 matches 10 bases. V trimming: 6 bases; J trimming: 5 bases; junction bases outside the gene matches: 11. This CDR3 has 16 amino acids. The CDR3 is CASRAGRQGARDTQYF. CDR3 in DNA: TGTGCCAGCAGGGCAGGGAGACAGGGGGCGCGAGATACGCAGTATTTT.

About this clonotype itself: This may arise from a read error, as a much more abundant clone is one base away. The chain is built from TRBV20-1 and TRBJ1-2; TRBD1 is a possible D gene (5 bases). Trimming cost V 1 base and J 3 bases, with 12 bases left between them. The CDR3 is 14 amino acids. Germline values: CDR1 DFQATT, CDR2 SNEGSKA (reference sequence). The CDR3 bases are TGCAGTGCTAGAGGGGCTGCAGGGCACTATGGCTACACCTTC. Translated: CSARGAAGHYGYTF.

This clonotype was counted between two and nine times. V and J are TRBV7-9 and TRBJ2-1, with D hard to call. The CDR3 loop spans 11 amino acids. The V gene lost 8 bases and the J gene lost 9 bases, with 11 bases spanning the gap. Germline assignment: CDR1 SEHNR and CDR2 FQNEAQ (reference sequence). This CDR3 reads CASGLVSEQFF. In DNA form, the CDR3 reads TGTGCCAGCGGGTTGGTTTCTGAGCAGTTCTTC.

V and J are TRBV4-3 and TRBJ2-3; TRBD2 agrees at 7 bases. CDR3 size: 18 residues. Trimming took 0 bases from V and 2 from J; bases not matched to a gene: 11. Germline V gene data show CDR1 as LGHNA and CDR2 as YSLEER. CDR3 region: CASSQDSLRGTYTDTQYF. In DNA, the CDR3 is TGCGCCAGCAGCCAAGATAGTTTGCGGGGGACCTACACAGATACGCAGTATTTT.

The rearrangement links TRBV4-3 to TRBJ1-5, with D possibly matching TRBD1 (6 bases). The CDR3 totals 15 residues. CDR1 is LGHNA, CDR2 YSLEER, per germline. V lost 1 base and J 3 bases, leaving 10 bases between the germline ends. The CDR3 loop is CASSQGGGNNQPQHF. DNA for the CDR3: TGCGCCAGCAGCCAAGGAGGGGGTAACAATCAGCCCCAGCATTTT.

This rearrangement joins TRBV27 to TRBJ2-3; D may correspond to TRBD1 or TRBD2 (5 bases each). Germline CDR1 is MNHEY and CDR2 is SMNVEV (reference sequence). There are 17 residues in the CDR3. Trimming pared 4 bases from V and 2 bases from J, leaving 19 bases between. For the CDR3, the DNA is TGTGCCAGCAGTTGGCTCGGGACCAGGCACTTCACAGATACGCAGTATTTT. Protein sequence: CASSWLGTRHFTDTQYF.

This chain links TRBV7-2 with TRBJ2-5, with D unresolved. The CDR3 covers 14 residues. Germline V lookup: CDR1 SGHTA, CDR2 FQGNSA. Trimming shortened V by 1 base and J by 7 bases, and 13 bases separated the two germline ends. The CDR3 nucleotides are TGTGCCAGCAGCTTAGGTTCCCTGCCAGGGACCCAGTACTTC. It is translated as CASSLGSLPGTQYF.

This chain connects TRBV7-2 to TRBJ1-2; TRBD1 aligns across 8 bases. Germline CDR1 is SGHTA and CDR2 is FQGNSA. The CDR3 is made up of 15 amino acids. V lost 1 base, J lost 4 bases, and 5 bases stayed unmatched. CDR3 nucleotide sequence: TGTGCCAGCAGCTTAGGGGATGGACAGGGCTATGGCTACACCTTC. It yields the protein CASSLGDGQGYGYTF.

The chain couples TRBV9 to TRBJ2-3; maybe TRBD1 (6 bases). V was shortened by 0 bases and J by 5 bases, with 16 bases between the two germline ends. Germline lookup yields CDR1 SGDLS and CDR2 YYNGEE. The CDR3 sequence is 16 residues long. The CDR3 region is CASSVVGGEAGDTQYF. CDR3 in DNA: TGTGCCAGCAGCGTAGTTGGGGGCGAGGCGGGAGATACGCAGTATTTT.

The rearrangement links TRBV12-3 or TRBV12-4 to TRBJ1-5; tentative D call: TRBD1 (5 bases). The CDR3 totals 15 residues. V lost 1 base, J lost 11 bases, and 18 bases lay in between. DNA of the CDR3: TGTGCCAGCAGTTTAGGGACGATTACGGAAGGGGCCCAGCATTTT. Amino acid sequence: CASSLGTITEGAQHF.